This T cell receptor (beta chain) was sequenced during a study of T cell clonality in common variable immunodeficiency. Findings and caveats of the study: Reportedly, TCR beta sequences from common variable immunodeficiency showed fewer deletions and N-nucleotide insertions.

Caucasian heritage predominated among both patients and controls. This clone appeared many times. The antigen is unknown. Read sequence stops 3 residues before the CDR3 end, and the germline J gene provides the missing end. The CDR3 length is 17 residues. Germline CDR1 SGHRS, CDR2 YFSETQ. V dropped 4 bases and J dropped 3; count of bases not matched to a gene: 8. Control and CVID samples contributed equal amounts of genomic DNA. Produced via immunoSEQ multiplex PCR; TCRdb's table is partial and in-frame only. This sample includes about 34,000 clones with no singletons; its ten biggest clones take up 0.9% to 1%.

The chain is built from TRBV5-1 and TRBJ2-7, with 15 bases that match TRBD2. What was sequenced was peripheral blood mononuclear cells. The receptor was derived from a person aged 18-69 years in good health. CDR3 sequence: CASSQGTSGRSLYEQYF. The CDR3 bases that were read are TGCGCCAGCAGCCAGGGGACTAGCGGGAGGTCTCTCTACGAG.